Only a few counts were recorded for the clone carrying this TCR beta chain. What it recognizes is unknown. CDR3 length: 12 amino acids. V was pared by 1 base and J by 10 bases, with 11 bases between. CDR1 SGHNT and CDR2 YYREEE come from the germline V gene (reference sequence). TCRdb re-analysed the 5' RACE reads in MiXCR, keeping a single row per CDR3 protein. The repertoire holds around 350,000 distinct CDR3 sequences, with around 10% as singletons. The data stem from a study of T cells after yellow fever vaccination. Study results and caveats: It was a weaker secondary response, yet one that peaked faster, at day 5 versus 15.

This TCR derives from a man aged 18 to 29 who received the YFV17D yellow fever vaccine. The specimen was PBMCs, collected on the day of the first yellow fever vaccination. V and J are TRBV5-4 and TRBJ2-5; D remains unclear. The CDR3 sequence is CASSLSRSVQYF. CDR3 sequence (DNA): TGTGCCAGCAGCTTGTCCAGGTCGGTCCAGTACTTC. The complete variable domain, with remaining parts taken from reference TRBV5-4 and TRBJ2-5, reads ETGVTQSPTHLIKTRGQQVTLRCSSQSGHNTVSWYQQALGQGPQFIFQYYREEENGRGNFPPRFSGLQFPNYSSELNVNALELDDSALYLCASSLSRSVQYFGPGTRLLVL.